Presented here are 20 T cell receptor beta chains from one specimen sequenced in a study of cytomegalovirus exposure and HLA in healthy donors. This PCR relied on a set of 60 Vbeta primers and 13 Jbeta primers. Only in-frame clones appear in the TCRdb table, and some are missing; sequencing was by immunoSEQ multiplex PCR. The sample yields about 110,000 clones, around 79% seen once. The sequencing input was PBMCs. The receptor set was obtained from a woman aged 40-49 years in good health and CMV-seronegative.

J is TRBJ2-7 and V is TRBV2, with D perhaps matching TRBD1 (6 bases). This CDR3 has 14 amino acids. Trimming left V 7 bases short and J 2 bases short, with 15 bases between. The germline V gene encodes CDR1 SNHLY and CDR2 FYNNEI. The CDR3 region is CASNLRTGTYEQYF. The CDR3 coding sequence is TGTGCCAGCAATCTGAGAACAGGGACCTACGAGCAGTACTTC.

The rearrangement joins TRBV6-5 to TRBJ1-6; TRBD1 might be the D (5 bases). V lost 6 bases and J 7 bases, leaving 16 bases between the germline ends. This CDR3 has 15 amino acids. CDR1 is MNHEY and CDR2 is SVGAGI in the germline V gene. The CDR3 sequence: CASRRTRAGNSPLHF. For the CDR3, the DNA is TGTGCCAGCAGGAGGACAAGGGCCGGCAATTCACCCCTCCACTTT.

CDR3 in amino acids: CASSFWGSGGPNTEAFF. For the CDR3, the DNA is TGTGCCAGCAGTTTTTGGGGCTCGGGGGGCCCGAACACTGAAGCTTTCTTT. The rearrangement uses TRBV27 and TRBJ1-1; a weak D match, TRBD1 (6 bases). The CDR3 has 17 amino acids. V was pared by 3 bases and J by 1 base, with 18 bases between. Germline assignment: CDR1 MNHEY and CDR2 SMNVEV (reference sequence).

CDR3: CASSQDGQESEKLFF. The CDR3 DNA sequence: TGTGCCAGCAGCCAAGACGGCCAGGAATCGGAAAAACTGTTTTTT. The chain uses TRBV4-2 and TRBJ1-4, with D unresolved. This CDR3 has 15 residues. CDR1 is LGHNA and CDR2 is YNFKEQ in the germline V gene. V was shortened by 0 bases and J by 8 bases, with 13 bases between the two germline ends.

This chain links TRBV28 with TRBJ1-1; 11 bases fit TRBD1. Germline CDR1 and CDR2: MDHEN and SYDVKM. Trimming removed 8 bases from V and 5 bases from J; junction bases left unmatched: 10. CDR3 length: 15 residues. CDR3 region: CASRTGDRGTTEAFF. The CDR3 nucleotides are TGTGCCAGCCGCACCGGGGACAGGGGGACTACTGAAGCTTTCTTT.

On this clone itself: Other DNA sequences in the same sample also yield this CDR3. The chain has TRBV18 and TRBJ1-4; TRBD1 is a possible D gene (5 bases). The V and J ends lost 0 bases and 8 bases respectively, with 13 bases between them. The V gene's germline CDR1 is KGHSH and CDR2 LQKENI. This CDR3 has 15 residues. The CDR3 is CASSPPRQGEEKLFF. As DNA, the CDR3 is TGTGCCAGCTCACCACCTCGGCAGGGCGAGGAAAAACTGTTTTTT. The variable domain in full, with the rest retrieved from reference TRBV18 and TRBJ1-4, is NAGVMQNPRHLVRRRGQEARLRCSPMKGHSHVYWYRQLPEEGLKFMVYLQKENIIDESGMPKERFSAEFPKEGPSILRIQQVVRGDSAAYFCASSPPRQGEEKLFFGSGTQLSVL.

V gene TRBV28 combines with J gene TRBJ1-5; D gene unclear. CDR1 and CDR2 (germline): MDHEN, SYDVKM. Trimming removed 6 bases at V and 4 bases at J, with 10 bases between. CDR3 length: 13 residues. The CDR3 sequence: CASRAVANQPQHF. CDR3 nucleotide sequence: TGTGCCAGCAGGGCAGTTGCAAATCAGCCCCAGCATTTT.

Here the CDR3 DNA reads TGTGCCAGCAGCCCCACACCGAACACTGAAGCTTTCTTT. It translates to CASSPTPNTEAFF. The chain uses TRBV7-7 and TRBJ1-1, with D hard to call. Trimming cost V 5 bases and J 1 base, with 8 bases left between them. From germline, CDR1 is SSHAT and CDR2 FNYEAQ (reference sequence). The CDR3 sequence is 13 residues long.

The chain uses TRBV7-2 and TRBJ2-7; D is perhaps TRBD2 (6 bases). The V and J ends lost 8 bases and 1 base respectively, with 18 bases between them. This CDR3 has 15 amino acids. Germline V gene lookup returns CDR1 SGHTA and CDR2 FQGNSA. The CDR3 DNA is TGTGCCAGCTCCACAACCGGGACTGAATCCTACGAGCAGTACTTC. Translated, it gives CASSTTGTESYEQYF. The whole variable domain, filled in from reference TRBV7-2 and TRBJ2-7, reads GAGVSQSPSNKVTEKGKDVELRCDPISGHTALYWYRQSLGQGLEFLIYFQGNSAPDKSGLPSDRFSAERTGGSVSTLTIQRTQQEDSAVYLCASSTTGTESYEQYFGPGTRLTVT.

This clone was seen only once. This sequence joins TRBV28 and TRBJ1-3, with TRBD1 matching over 8 bases. Unmatched junction bases numbered 8, after V lost 10 bases and J lost 0 bases. This CDR3 is built from 15 residues. The germline gives CDR1 MDHEN, CDR2 SYDVKM. The CDR3 DNA reads as TGTGCCACAACGACAGGGGACATCTCTGGAAACACCATATATTTT. It translates to CATTTGDISGNTIYF.

The chain links TRBV7-8 to TRBJ2-5; 10 bases line up with TRBD2. The CDR3 runs to 15 residues. Germline CDR1 SGHVS, CDR2 FQNEAQ. V was pared by 5 bases and J by 1 base, with 4 bases of the junction left unmatched. CDR3 sequence reads: CASSHRTSGQETQYF. CDR3 DNA sequence: TGTGCCAGCAGCCATCGGACTAGCGGCCAAGAGACCCAGTACTTC.

This chain uses TRBV4-2 with TRBJ2-7; D call uncertain. Germline lookup yields CDR1 LGHNA and CDR2 YNFKEQ. CDR3 length equals 13 residues. V dropped 3 bases and J dropped 3 bases, with 9 bases sitting between them. CDR3: CASSHVAYYEQYF. In DNA form, the CDR3 reads TGTGCCAGCAGCCACGTAGCCTACTACGAGCAGTACTTC.

This clone was detected a few times. V gene TRBV6-1 combines with J gene TRBJ1-3; possibly TRBD1 for D (6 bases). Germline CDR1 is MNHNS and CDR2 is SASEGT. Trimming removed 6 bases from V and 4 bases from J, with 13 bases in between. The CDR3 is made up of 14 amino acids. CDR3 residues: CASRIQGTGNTIYF. Written as DNA, the CDR3 is TGTGCCAGCAGAATACAGGGAACGGGAAACACCATATATTTT.

This chain links TRBV5-4 with TRBJ2-7; 10 bases agree with TRBD2. Germline V gives CDR1 SGHNT, CDR2 YYREEE (reference sequence). The V segment lost 4 bases and the J segment 0 bases; nucleotides outside the gene matches: 7. The CDR3 loop spans 16 amino acids. The CDR3: CASSPSQREGSYEQYF. The CDR3 bases are TGTGCCAGCAGCCCTTCCCAGCGGGAGGGCTCCTACGAGCAGTACTTC.

V and J are TRBV15 and TRBJ2-7; TRBD2 aligns across 7 bases. This CDR3 has 19 amino acids. Trimming cost V 0 bases and J 3 bases; bases outside gene matches: 17. Germline V gives CDR1 LNHNV, CDR2 YYDKDF (reference sequence). The CDR3 loop reads CATSRDVGGSRETNYEQYF. CDR3 sequence (DNA): TGTGCCACCAGCAGAGATGTGGGGGGGAGCAGGGAGACCAACTACGAGCAGTACTTC.

The chain combines TRBV4-3 with TRBJ1-5; possibly TRBD1 for D (6 bases). Trimming removed 0 bases at V and 0 bases at J, with 6 bases between. The CDR3 sequence is 15 residues long. Germline assignment: CDR1 LGHNA and CDR2 YSLEER. CDR3 nucleotide sequence: TGCGCCAGCAGCCAAGAGGACAGTAGCAATCAGCCCCAGCATTTT. Encoded protein: CASSQEDSSNQPQHF.

This sequence joins TRBV7-2 and TRBJ1-1, with D possibly TRBD1 on 6 matching bases. The CDR3 length is 15 residues. The V gene lost 6 bases and the J gene lost 0 bases, with 14 bases spanning the gap. The germline V gene has CDR1 SGHTA and CDR2 FQGNSA. For the CDR3, the DNA is TGTGCCAGCAGTCGATCTTACAGGGTGAACACTGAAGCTTTCTTT. This codes for CASSRSYRVNTEAFF. The full variable domain, completed using reference TRBV7-2 and TRBJ1-1, is GAGVSQSPSNKVTEKGKDVELRCDPISGHTALYWYRQSLGQGLEFLIYFQGNSAPDKSGLPSDRFSAERTGGSVSTLTIQRTQQEDSAVYLCASSRSYRVNTEAFFGQGTRLTVV.

The chain uses TRBV19 and TRBJ2-7; a possible D gene is TRBD2 (6 bases). V was pared by 5 bases and J by 0 bases, with 11 bases between. CDR1 is LNHDA and CDR2 is SQIVND in the germline V gene (reference sequence). The CDR3 totals 14 residues. The CDR3 coding sequence is TGTGCCAGTAGTCCTAGCGCGAACTCCTACGAGCAGTACTTC. As protein: CASSPSANSYEQYF.

CDR3 sequence reads: CASSLEGVGWTEAFF. CDR3 DNA sequence: TGCGCCAGCAGCTTGGAAGGGGTGGGATGGACTGAAGCTTTCTTT. V is TRBV5-1 and J is TRBJ1-1; the D gene is possibly TRBD1 (5 bases). Per the germline V gene, CDR1 is SGHRS and CDR2 is YFSETQ. The CDR3 runs to 15 residues. Deletions cut 0 bases from V and 5 bases from J, with 14 bases between.

This sequence joins TRBV4-3 and TRBJ2-3; D is ambiguous. Trimming removed 0 bases from V and 1 base from J, with 8 bases in between. The CDR3 totals 15 residues. Germline loops: CDR1 LGHNA, CDR2 YSLEER. CDR3 protein: CASSQDMRGTDTQYF. The DNA of the CDR3 is TGCGCCAGCAGCCAAGATATGCGCGGCACAGATACGCAGTATTTT.